These T cell receptor beta chains were read from a single sample in a study of chronic HIV infection and antiretroviral therapy. TCRdb called the 5' RACE reads again in MiXCR, with one record for every CDR3 protein. The sample includes more than 30,000 distinct CDR3 sequences, around 8.6% of them seen just once. Sequencing was performed on peripheral blood. Receptors originate from an adult who had HIV and had not received antiretroviral therapy, or was an uninfected healthy control (not recorded which). The CDR3 runs from the conserved cysteine through the conserved F or W. A D gene is named only where the DNA matches it firmly. The size entry is marked missing in some rows and otherwise reads once, few, many or a size class.

CDR3	DNA	D	size	V	J
CASSLGLAGNEQFF	TGTGCCAGCAGCTTGGGACTAGCGGGCAATGAGCAGTTCTTC	TRBD2	once	TRBV11-3	TRBJ2-1
CASSLKGASEQYF	TGTGCCAGCAGTTTAAAGGGGGCATCCGAGCAGTACTTC	TRBD1	few	TRBV12-3/TRBV12-4	TRBJ2-7
CSVLGLHGNTIYF	TGCAGCGTTTTAGGCCTCCACGGAAACACCATATATTTT	.	many	TRBV29-1	TRBJ1-3
CASSSTGAGNTEAFF	TGTGCCAGCAGTTCGACAGGGGCCGGGAACACTGAAGCTTTCTTT	TRBD1	many	TRBV28	TRBJ1-1
CSVESREPYEQYF	TGCAGCGTTGAGTCACGGGAACCCTACGAGCAGTACTTC	.	few	TRBV29-1	TRBJ2-7
CASSLRAPNTEAFF	TGTGCCAGCAGCTTACGGGCACCGAACACTGAAGCTTTCTTT	.	many	TRBV7-2	TRBJ1-1
CASSGDSTDTQYF	TGTGCCAGCAGTGGGGATAGCACAGATACGCAGTATTTT	.	few	TRBV6-4	TRBJ2-3
CASSQGETDNQPQHF	TGCGCCAGCAGCCAAGGAGAGACGGACAATCAGCCCCAGCATTTT	.	few	TRBV4-1	TRBJ1-5
CASSSQGDEQYF	TGCGCCAGCAGTTCCCAGGGCGACGAGCAGTACTTC	.	few	TRBV5-1	TRBJ2-7
CASSEVAASGTDTQYF	TGTGCCAGCAGTGAAGTCGCGGCTAGCGGGACAGATACGCAGTATTTT	TRBD2	many	TRBV25-1	TRBJ2-3
CASSLYYRSYEQYF	TGTGCCAGCAGCTTATACTACCGATCCTACGAGCAGTACTTC	.	.	TRBV7-2	TRBJ2-7
CASSPGLYEQYF	TGCGCCAGCAGCCCAGGACTCTACGAGCAGTACTTC	.	many	TRBV5-1	TRBJ2-7
CASSQGLFQNTEAFF	TGTGCCAGCAGCCAAGGGTTGTTCCAGAACACTGAAGCTTTCTTT	.	few	TRBV3-1	TRBJ1-1